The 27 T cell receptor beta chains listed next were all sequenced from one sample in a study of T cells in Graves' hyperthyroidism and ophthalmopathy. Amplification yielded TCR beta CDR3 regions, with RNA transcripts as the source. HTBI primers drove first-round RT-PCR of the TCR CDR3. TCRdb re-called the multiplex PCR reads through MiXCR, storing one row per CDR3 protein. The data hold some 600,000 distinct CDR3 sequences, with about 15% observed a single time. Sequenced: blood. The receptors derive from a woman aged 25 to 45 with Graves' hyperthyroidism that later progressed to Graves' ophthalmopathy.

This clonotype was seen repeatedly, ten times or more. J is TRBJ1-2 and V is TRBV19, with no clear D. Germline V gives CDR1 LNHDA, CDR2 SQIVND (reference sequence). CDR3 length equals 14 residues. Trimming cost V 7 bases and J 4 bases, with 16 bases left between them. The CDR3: CASTPPGSIYGYTF. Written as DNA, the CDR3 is TGTGCCAGTACCCCCCCGGGAAGCATCTATGGCTACACCTTC.

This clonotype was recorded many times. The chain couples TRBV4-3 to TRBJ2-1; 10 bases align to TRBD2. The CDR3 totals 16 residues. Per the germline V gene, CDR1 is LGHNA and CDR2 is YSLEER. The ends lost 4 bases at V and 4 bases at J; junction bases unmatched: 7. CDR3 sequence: CASSLGAGGRYNEQFF. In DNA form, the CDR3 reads TGCGCCAGCAGCCTAGGAGCGGGAGGGCGATACAATGAGCAGTTCTTC.

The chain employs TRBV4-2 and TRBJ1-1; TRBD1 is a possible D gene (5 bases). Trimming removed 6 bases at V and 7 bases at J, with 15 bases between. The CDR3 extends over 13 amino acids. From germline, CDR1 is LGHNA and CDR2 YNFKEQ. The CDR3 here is CASSSQGADEAFF. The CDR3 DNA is TGTGCCAGCAGTTCACAAGGGGCGGATGAAGCTTTCTTT.

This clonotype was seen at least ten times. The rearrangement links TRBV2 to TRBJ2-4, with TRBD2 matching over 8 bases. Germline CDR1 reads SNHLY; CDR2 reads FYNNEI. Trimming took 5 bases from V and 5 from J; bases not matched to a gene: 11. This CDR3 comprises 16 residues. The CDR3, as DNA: TGTGCCAGCAGTCCGAAACTAGCGGCGGGCCAAAACATTCAGTACTTC. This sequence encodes CASSPKLAAGQNIQYF.

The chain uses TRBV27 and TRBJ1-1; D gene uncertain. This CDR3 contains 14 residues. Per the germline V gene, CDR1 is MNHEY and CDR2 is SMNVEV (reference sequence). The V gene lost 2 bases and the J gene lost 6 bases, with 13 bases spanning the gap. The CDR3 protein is CASSLDLPGAEAFF. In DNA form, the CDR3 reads TGTGCCAGCAGTTTAGATCTCCCTGGGGCTGAAGCTTTCTTT.

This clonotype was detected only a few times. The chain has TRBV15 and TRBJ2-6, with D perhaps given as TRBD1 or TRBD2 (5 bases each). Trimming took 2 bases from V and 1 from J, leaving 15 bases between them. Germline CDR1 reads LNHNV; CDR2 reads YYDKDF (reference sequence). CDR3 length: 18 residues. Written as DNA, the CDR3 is TGTGCCACCAGCAGATCCAGTAGAGGGGAGTCTGGGGCCAACGTCCTGACTTTC. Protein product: CATSRSSRGESGANVLTF.

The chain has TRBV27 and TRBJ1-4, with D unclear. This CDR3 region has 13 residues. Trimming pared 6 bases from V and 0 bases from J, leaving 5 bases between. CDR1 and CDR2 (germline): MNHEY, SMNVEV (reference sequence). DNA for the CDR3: TGTGCCAGCAGGGTTGCAACTAATGAAAAACTGTTTTTT. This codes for CASRVATNEKLFF.

The CDR3 protein is CASSLPSAEQYF. DNA of the CDR3: TGTGCCAGCAGTTTACCTAGCGCCGAGCAGTACTTC. J is TRBJ2-7 and V is TRBV12-3 or TRBV12-4, with D perhaps matching TRBD2 (6 bases). The CDR3 has 12 residues. Trimming cost V 2 bases and J 6 bases, with 8 bases left between them.

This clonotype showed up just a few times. The CDR3 loop reads CASSLVKGGGTEQFF. The CDR3 bases are TGTGCCAGCAGCTTAGTTAAGGGGGGGGGAACTGAGCAGTTCTTC. The chain has TRBV7-9 and TRBJ2-1, with a tentative D call TRBD2 (7 bases). CDR1 and CDR2 (germline): SEHNR, FQNEAQ (reference sequence). V dropped 1 base and J dropped 9 bases, with 16 bases sitting between them. CDR3 length: 15 residues.

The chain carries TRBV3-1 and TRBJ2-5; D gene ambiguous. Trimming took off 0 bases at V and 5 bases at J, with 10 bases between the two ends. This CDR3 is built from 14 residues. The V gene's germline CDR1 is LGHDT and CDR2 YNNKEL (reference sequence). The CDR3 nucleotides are TGTGCCAGCAGCCAAGAACACTACCGGGAGACCCAGTACTTC. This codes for CASSQEHYRETQYF.

CDR3 DNA: TGTGCCAGCAGCCATCGCGAAAAGGCGGCGAGCAATCAGCCCCAGCATTTT. Its translation: CASSHREKAASNQPQHF. The chain joins TRBV3-2 to TRBJ1-5; the table's D call TRBD1 went unverified against the DNA. TRBV3-2 counts as a pseudogene. The CDR3 contains 17 residues.

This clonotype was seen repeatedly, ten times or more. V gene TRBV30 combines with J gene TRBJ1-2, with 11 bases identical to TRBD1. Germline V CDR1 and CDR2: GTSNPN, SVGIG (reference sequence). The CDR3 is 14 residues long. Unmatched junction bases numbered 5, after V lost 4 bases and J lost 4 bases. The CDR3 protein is CAWNPGQGVYGYTF. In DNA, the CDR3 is TGTGCCTGGAACCCGGGACAGGGGGTCTATGGCTACACCTTC.

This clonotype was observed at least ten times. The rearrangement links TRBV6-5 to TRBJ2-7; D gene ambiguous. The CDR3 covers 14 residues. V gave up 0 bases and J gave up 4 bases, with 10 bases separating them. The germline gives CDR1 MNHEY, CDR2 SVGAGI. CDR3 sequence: CASSYSAARYEQYF. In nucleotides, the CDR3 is TGTGCCAGCAGTTACTCTGCAGCTCGGTACGAGCAGTACTTC.

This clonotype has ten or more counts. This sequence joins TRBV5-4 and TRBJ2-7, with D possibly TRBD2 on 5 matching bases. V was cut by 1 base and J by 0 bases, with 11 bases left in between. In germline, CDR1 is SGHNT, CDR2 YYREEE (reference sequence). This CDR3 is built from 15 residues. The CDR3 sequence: CASSLRGTTSYEQYF. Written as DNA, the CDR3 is TGTGCCAGCAGCTTGCGGGGAACTACCTCCTACGAGCAGTACTTC.

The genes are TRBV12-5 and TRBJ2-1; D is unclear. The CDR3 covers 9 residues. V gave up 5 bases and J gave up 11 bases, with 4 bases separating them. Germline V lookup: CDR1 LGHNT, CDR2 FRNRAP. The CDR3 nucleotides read TGTGCTAGTGGTCCCCAGCAGTTCTTC. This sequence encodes CASGPQQFF. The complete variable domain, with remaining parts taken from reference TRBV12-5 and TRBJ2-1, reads DARVTQTPRHKVTEMGQEVTMRCQPILGHNTVFWYRQTMMQGLELLAYFRNRAPLDDSGMPKDRFSAEMPDATLATLKIQPSEPRDSAVYFCASGPQQFFGPGTRLTVL.

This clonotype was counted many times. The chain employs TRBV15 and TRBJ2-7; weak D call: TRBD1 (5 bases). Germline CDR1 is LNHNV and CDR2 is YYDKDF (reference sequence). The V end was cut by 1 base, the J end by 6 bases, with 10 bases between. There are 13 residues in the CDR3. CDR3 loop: CATSRVDSPEQYF. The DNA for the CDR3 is TGTGCCACCAGCAGAGTCGACAGCCCCGAGCAGTACTTC.

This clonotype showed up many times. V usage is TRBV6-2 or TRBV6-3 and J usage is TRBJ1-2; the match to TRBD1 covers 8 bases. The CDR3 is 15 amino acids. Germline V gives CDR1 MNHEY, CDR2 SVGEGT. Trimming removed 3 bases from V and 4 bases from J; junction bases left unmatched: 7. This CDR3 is CASSYLIGQGYGYTF. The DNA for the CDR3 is TGTGCCAGCAGTTATTTGATCGGACAGGGCTATGGCTACACCTTC.

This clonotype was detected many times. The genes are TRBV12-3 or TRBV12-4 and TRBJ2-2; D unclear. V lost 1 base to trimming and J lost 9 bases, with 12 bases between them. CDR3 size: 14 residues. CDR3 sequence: CASSLELTDRELFF. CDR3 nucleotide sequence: TGTGCCAGCAGTTTAGAACTGACTGACCGGGAGCTGTTTTTT.

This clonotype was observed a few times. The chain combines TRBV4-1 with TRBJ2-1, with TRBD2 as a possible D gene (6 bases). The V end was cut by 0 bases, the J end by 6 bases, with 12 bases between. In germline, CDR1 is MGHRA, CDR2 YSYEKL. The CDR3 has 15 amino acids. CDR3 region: CASSQEDGRGNEQFF. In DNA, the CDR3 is TGCGCCAGCAGCCAAGAGGACGGGAGAGGCAATGAGCAGTTCTTC.

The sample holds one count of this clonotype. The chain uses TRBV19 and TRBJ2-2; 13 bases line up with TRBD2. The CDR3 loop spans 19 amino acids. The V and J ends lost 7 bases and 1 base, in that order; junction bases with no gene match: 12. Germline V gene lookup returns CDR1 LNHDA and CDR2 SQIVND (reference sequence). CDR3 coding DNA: TGTGCCAGTACCCCGGGACTAGCGGGAAATCACAGGAACACCGGGGAGCTGTTTTTT. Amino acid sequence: CASTPGLAGNHRNTGELFF. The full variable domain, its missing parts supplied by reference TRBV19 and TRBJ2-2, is DGGITQSPKYLFRKEGQNVTLSCEQNLNHDAMYWYRQDPGQGLRLIYYSQIVNDFQKGDIAEGYSVSREKKESFPLTVTSAQKNPTAFYLCASTPGLAGNHRNTGELFFGEGSRLTVL.

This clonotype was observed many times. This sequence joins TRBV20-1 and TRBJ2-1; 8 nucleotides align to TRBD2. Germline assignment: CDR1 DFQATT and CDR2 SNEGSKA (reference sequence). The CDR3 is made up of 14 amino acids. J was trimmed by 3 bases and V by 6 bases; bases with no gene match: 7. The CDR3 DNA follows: TGCAGTGCGTCCGGGAGGGCCTTCTACAATGAGCAGTTCTTC. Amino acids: CSASGRAFYNEQFF.

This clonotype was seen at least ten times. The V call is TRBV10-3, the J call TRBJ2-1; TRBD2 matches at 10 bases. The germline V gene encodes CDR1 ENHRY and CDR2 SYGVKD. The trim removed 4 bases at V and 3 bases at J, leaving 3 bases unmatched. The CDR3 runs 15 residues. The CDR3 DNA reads TGTGCCATCAGTGGGGGGACTAGCGACTACAATGAGCAGTTCTTC. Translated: CAISGGTSDYNEQFF.

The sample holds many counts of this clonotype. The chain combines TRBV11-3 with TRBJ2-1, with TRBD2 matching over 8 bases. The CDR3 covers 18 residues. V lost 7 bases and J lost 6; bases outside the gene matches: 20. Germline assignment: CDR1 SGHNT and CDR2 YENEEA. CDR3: CASTNSRREAPRPNEQFF. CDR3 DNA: TGTGCCAGCACCAACTCGCGGCGGGAGGCCCCCAGACCCAATGAGCAGTTCTTC.

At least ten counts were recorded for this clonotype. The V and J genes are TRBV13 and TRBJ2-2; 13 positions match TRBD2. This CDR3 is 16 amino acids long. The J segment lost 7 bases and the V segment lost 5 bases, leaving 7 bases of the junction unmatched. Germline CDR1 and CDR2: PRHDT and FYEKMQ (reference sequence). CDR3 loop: CASSLGLAGIDGELFF. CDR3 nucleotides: TGTGCCAGCAGCCTGGGACTAGCGGGAATCGACGGGGAGCTGTTTTTT.

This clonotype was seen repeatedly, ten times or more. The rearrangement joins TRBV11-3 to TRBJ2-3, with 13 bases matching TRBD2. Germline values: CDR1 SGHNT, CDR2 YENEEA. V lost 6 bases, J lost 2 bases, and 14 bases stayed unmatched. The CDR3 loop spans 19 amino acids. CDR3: CASRRERGLAGSDTDTQYF. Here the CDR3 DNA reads TGTGCCAGCAGACGCGAAAGGGGACTAGCGGGAAGTGACACAGATACGCAGTATTTT.

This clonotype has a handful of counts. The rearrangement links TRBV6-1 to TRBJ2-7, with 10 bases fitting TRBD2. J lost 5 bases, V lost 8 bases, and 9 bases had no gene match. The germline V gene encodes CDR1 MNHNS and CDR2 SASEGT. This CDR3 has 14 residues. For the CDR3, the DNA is TGTGCCAGCCGTTGGGCTAGCGGGAGTAACGAGCAGTACTTC. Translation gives CASRWASGSNEQYF.

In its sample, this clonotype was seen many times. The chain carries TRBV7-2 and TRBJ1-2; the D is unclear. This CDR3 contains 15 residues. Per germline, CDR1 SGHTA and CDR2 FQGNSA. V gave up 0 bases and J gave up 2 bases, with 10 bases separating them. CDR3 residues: CASSLAGTENYGYTF. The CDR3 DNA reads TGTGCCAGCAGCTTAGCAGGAACGGAAAACTATGGCTACACCTTC.